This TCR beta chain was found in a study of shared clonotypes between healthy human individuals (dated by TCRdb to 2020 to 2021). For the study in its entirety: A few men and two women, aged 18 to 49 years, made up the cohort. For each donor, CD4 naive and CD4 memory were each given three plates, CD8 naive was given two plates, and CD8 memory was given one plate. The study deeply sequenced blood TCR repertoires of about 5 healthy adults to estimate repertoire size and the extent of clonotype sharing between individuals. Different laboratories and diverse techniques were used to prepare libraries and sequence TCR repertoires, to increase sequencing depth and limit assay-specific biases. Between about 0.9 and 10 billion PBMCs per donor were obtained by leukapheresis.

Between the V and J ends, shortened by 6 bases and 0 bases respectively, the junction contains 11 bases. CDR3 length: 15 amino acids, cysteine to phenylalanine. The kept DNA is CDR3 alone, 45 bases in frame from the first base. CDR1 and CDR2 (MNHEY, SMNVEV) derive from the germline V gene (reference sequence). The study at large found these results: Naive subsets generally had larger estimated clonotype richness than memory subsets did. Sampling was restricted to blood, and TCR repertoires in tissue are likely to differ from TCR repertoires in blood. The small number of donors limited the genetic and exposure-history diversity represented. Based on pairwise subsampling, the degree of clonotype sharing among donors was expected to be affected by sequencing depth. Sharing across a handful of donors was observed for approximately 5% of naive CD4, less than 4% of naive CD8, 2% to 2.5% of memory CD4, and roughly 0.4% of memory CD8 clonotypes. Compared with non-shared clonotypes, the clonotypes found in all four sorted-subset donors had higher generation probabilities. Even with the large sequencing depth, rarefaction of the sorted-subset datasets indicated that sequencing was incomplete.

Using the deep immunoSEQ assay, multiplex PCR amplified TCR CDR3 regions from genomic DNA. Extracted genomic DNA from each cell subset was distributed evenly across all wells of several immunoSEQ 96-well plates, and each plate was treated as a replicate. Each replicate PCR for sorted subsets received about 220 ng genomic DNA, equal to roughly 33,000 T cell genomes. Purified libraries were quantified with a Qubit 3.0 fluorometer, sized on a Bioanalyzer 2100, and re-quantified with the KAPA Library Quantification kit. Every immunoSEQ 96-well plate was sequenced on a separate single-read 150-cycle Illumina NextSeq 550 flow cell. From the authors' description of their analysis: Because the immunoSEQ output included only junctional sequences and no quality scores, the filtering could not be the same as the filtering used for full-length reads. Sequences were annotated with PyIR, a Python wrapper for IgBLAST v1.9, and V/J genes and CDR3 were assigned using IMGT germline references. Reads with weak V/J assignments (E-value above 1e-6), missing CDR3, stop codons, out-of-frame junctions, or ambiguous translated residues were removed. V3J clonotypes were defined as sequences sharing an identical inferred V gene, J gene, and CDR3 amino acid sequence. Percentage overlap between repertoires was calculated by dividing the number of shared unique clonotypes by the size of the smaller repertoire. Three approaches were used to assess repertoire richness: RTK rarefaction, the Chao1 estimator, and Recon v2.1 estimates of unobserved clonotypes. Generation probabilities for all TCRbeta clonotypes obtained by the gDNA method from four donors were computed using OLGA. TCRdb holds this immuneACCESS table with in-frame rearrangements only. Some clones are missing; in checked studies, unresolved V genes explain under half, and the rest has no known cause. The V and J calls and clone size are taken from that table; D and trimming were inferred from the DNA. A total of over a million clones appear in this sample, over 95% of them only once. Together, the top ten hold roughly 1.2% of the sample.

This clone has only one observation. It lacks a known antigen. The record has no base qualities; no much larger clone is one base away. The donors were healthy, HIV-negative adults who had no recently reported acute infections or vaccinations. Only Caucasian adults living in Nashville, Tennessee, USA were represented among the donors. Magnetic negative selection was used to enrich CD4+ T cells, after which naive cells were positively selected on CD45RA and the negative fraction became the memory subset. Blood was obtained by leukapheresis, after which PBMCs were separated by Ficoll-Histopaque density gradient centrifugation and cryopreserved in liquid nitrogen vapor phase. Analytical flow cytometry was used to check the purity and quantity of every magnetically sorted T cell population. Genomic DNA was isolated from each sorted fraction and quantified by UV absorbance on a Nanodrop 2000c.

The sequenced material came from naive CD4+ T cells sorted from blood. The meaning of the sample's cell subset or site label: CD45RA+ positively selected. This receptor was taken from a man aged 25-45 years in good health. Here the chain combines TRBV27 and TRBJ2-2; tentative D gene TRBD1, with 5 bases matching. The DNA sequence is TGTGCCAGCAGGGGGCACCAATCGAACACCGGGGAGCTGTTTTTT. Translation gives CASRGHQSNTGELFF.